A selection of T cell receptor beta chains follows, all from one sample in a study of blood T cells in healthy people across ages. Each CDR3 protein gets one entry after TCRdb re-called the 5' RACE reads with MiXCR. The sample lists over a million distinct CDR3 sequences, 35% to 45% occurring once. Material: blood. These receptors originate from a woman aged 18-29 years in good health. Both conserved end residues are part of each CDR3. D genes are given only for firm matches. Expanded clones get a size class; other rows say once, few or many, or leave the size out.

d_call: TRBD2
clone_size: NA
v_call: TRBV3-1
j_call: TRBJ2-5
cdr3_nt: TGTGCCAGCAGCCAACCTCTAGCGGGGAACGCCTACGGCCGTGGGACCCAGTACTTC
cdr3_aa: CASSQPLAGNAYGRGTQYF

d_call: NA
clone_size: few
v_call: TRBV12-3/TRBV12-4
j_call: TRBJ2-6
cdr3_nt: TGTGCCAGCAGTTTAGATCCTGGGGCCAACGTCCTGACTTTC
cdr3_aa: CASSLDPGANVLTF

d_call: NA
clone_size: NA
v_call: TRBV4-1
j_call: TRBJ1-4
cdr3_nt: TGCGCCAGCAGCCAACCAAGGGAAAAACTGTTTTTT
cdr3_aa: CASSQPREKLFF

d_call: NA
clone_size: once
v_call: TRBV7-8
j_call: TRBJ2-7
cdr3_nt: TGTGCCAGCAGTCCCAAAACTACTACCTACGAGCAGTACTTC
cdr3_aa: CASSPKTTTYEQYF

d_call: TRBD2
clone_size: NA
v_call: TRBV7-9
j_call: TRBJ2-1
cdr3_nt: TGTGCCAGCAGTTCTAGCGGGAGATTTGAGCAGTTCTTC
cdr3_aa: CASSSSGRFEQFF

d_call: NA
clone_size: NA
v_call: TRBV20-1
j_call: TRBJ2-7
cdr3_nt: TGCAGTGCTCGTGTACGCCTTTCCTACGAGCAGTACTTC
cdr3_aa: CSARVRLSYEQYF

d_call: NA
clone_size: NA
v_call: TRBV5-1
j_call: TRBJ1-6
cdr3_nt: TGCGCCAGCAGCCCTGGACAGCACTATAATTCACCCCTCCACTTT
cdr3_aa: CASSPGQHYNSPLHF

d_call: NA
clone_size: few
v_call: TRBV6-5
j_call: TRBJ1-6
cdr3_nt: TGTGCCAGCAGTTCCACCCCAACAGGGAATTCACCCCTCCACTTT
cdr3_aa: CASSSTPTGNSPLHF

d_call: NA
clone_size: NA
v_call: TRBV4-1
j_call: TRBJ1-4
cdr3_nt: TGCGCCAGCAGCCAGGTCGGGGGTTCGACTAATGAAAAACTGTTTTTT
cdr3_aa: CASSQVGGSTNEKLFF

d_call: NA
clone_size: NA
v_call: TRBV4-2
j_call: TRBJ2-1
cdr3_nt: TGTACCAGCAGCCAAGAACCGGATCGCTATGAGCAGTTCTTC
cdr3_aa: CTSSQEPDRYEQFF

d_call: NA
clone_size: NA
v_call: TRBV2
j_call: TRBJ2-5
cdr3_nt: TGTGCCAGCAGCCCCCGACTCCTTGGCCAGCAGTACTTC
cdr3_aa: CASSPRLLGQQYF

d_call: NA
clone_size: few
v_call: TRBV9
j_call: TRBJ1-2
cdr3_nt: TGTGCCAGCAGCCCTGGACGGAATGGCTACACCTTC
cdr3_aa: CASSPGRNGYTF

d_call: NA
clone_size: once
v_call: TRBV7-9
j_call: TRBJ2-7
cdr3_nt: TGTGCCAGCAGCTCCACGTTTGAGTCCTACGAGCAGTACTTC
cdr3_aa: CASSSTFESYEQYF

d_call: TRBD2
clone_size: few
v_call: TRBV28
j_call: TRBJ2-1
cdr3_nt: TGTGCCAGCAGTTTGACATCTAGCGGGATCTACAATGAGCAGTTCTTC
cdr3_aa: CASSLTSSGIYNEQFF

d_call: NA
clone_size: NA
v_call: TRBV30
j_call: TRBJ2-4
cdr3_nt: TGTGCCTGGAGTCCCGTGGGGGTTACCAAAAACATTCAGTACTTC
cdr3_aa: CAWSPVGVTKNIQYF

d_call: NA
clone_size: NA
v_call: TRBV4-3
j_call: TRBJ2-7
cdr3_nt: TGCGCCAGCAGCCAAAGCCGGGACATCTACGAGCAGTACTTC
cdr3_aa: CASSQSRDIYEQYF

d_call: NA
clone_size: NA
v_call: TRBV5-1
j_call: TRBJ2-2
cdr3_nt: TGCGCCAGCAGCCTTAGCGGTTCGAACACCGGGGAGCTGTTTTTT
cdr3_aa: CASSLSGSNTGELFF

d_call: NA
clone_size: NA
v_call: TRBV4-1
j_call: TRBJ2-7
cdr3_nt: TGCGCCAGCAGCCAAGGCGTTACAGGGCACTCCTACGAGCAGTACTTC
cdr3_aa: CASSQGVTGHSYEQYF

d_call: TRBD1
clone_size: NA
v_call: TRBV20-1
j_call: TRBJ2-3
cdr3_nt: TGCAGTGAGAGGACAGGGGGCAATGGAGATACGCAGTATTTT
cdr3_aa: CSERTGGNGDTQYF

d_call: TRBD1
clone_size: NA
v_call: TRBV28
j_call: TRBJ2-7
cdr3_nt: TGTGCCAGCAGTTTACGACAGGGGTGGCAGTACTTC
cdr3_aa: CASSLRQGWQYF

d_call: NA
clone_size: once
v_call: TRBV4-2
j_call: TRBJ2-3
cdr3_nt: TGTGCCAGCAGCCTGGAGGACTCAGAGACAGATACGCAGTATTTT
cdr3_aa: CASSLEDSETDTQYF

d_call: TRBD1
clone_size: NA
v_call: TRBV18
j_call: TRBJ1-6
cdr3_nt: TGTGCCAGCTCATCGGGACAGGGTTTAATTTCACCCCTCCACTTT
cdr3_aa: CASSSGQGLISPLHF

d_call: NA
clone_size: NA
v_call: TRBV29-1
j_call: TRBJ2-1
cdr3_nt: TGCAGCGTTGAGGCCAGAGCCGGGGTGAAGGATGAGCAGTTATTC
cdr3_aa: CSVEARAGVKDEQLF

d_call: TRBD1
clone_size: NA
v_call: TRBV12-3/TRBV12-4
j_call: TRBJ2-1
cdr3_nt: TGTGCCAGCAGTCCAGCGACAGGGGGCACGGGCAATGAGCAGTTCTTC
cdr3_aa: CASSPATGGTGNEQFF

d_call: NA
clone_size: once
v_call: TRBV10-3
j_call: TRBJ1-6
cdr3_nt: TGTGCCATCAGTGATTTGACAGTGAATTCACCCCTCCACTTT
cdr3_aa: CAISDLTVNSPLHF

d_call: NA
clone_size: few
v_call: TRBV6-6
j_call: TRBJ2-7
cdr3_nt: TGTGCCAGCAGTTACTTGGGCGGGGGCACCTACGAGCAGTACTTC
cdr3_aa: CASSYLGGGTYEQYF

d_call: TRBD2
clone_size: NA
v_call: TRBV20-1
j_call: TRBJ2-3
cdr3_nt: TGCAGTGCTAGAGTTGGCGGGGGGGCCGGTACGCAGTATTTT
cdr3_aa: CSARVGGGAGTQYF

d_call: TRBD1
clone_size: NA
v_call: TRBV13
j_call: TRBJ1-1
cdr3_nt: TGTGCCAGCAGCCCACCGCGCCACAGGGGGCTCAGAACTGAAGCTTTCTTT
cdr3_aa: CASSPPRHRGLRTEAFF

d_call: NA
clone_size: NA
v_call: TRBV3-1
j_call: TRBJ2-7
cdr3_nt: TGTGCCAGCAGCCAAGATCTCAACGAGCAGTACTTC
cdr3_aa: CASSQDLNEQYF

d_call: NA
clone_size: NA
v_call: TRBV29-1
j_call: TRBJ2-7
cdr3_nt: TGCAGCGTCCGTGACAAGGCGGGCTCCTACGAGCAGTACTTC
cdr3_aa: CSVRDKAGSYEQYF

d_call: NA
clone_size: few
v_call: TRBV12-3/TRBV12-4
j_call: TRBJ1-1
cdr3_nt: TGTGCCAGCAGTCGTAGTATGAACACTGAAGCTTTCTTT
cdr3_aa: CASSRSMNTEAFF

d_call: NA
clone_size: NA
v_call: TRBV27
j_call: TRBJ1-1
cdr3_nt: TGTGCCAGCTCCGAAGTTGAGGACACTGAAGCTTTCTTT
cdr3_aa: CASSEVEDTEAFF

d_call: TRBD2
clone_size: many
v_call: TRBV2
j_call: TRBJ2-7
cdr3_nt: TGTGCCAGCAGTGTCAGCGGGGCAACCTACGAGCAGTACTTC
cdr3_aa: CASSVSGATYEQYF

d_call: TRBD1
clone_size: few
v_call: TRBV9
j_call: TRBJ1-4
cdr3_nt: TGTGCCAGCAGCGTAGTTCCCGGACAGGGCCAAGAAAAACTGTTTTTT
cdr3_aa: CASSVVPGQGQEKLFF

d_call: TRBD2
clone_size: NA
v_call: TRBV29-1
j_call: TRBJ2-1
cdr3_nt: TGCAGCGTCGCATCCAGACTAGCGGGCGACAATGAGCAGTTCTTC
cdr3_aa: CSVASRLAGDNEQFF

d_call: NA
clone_size: NA
v_call: TRBV11-2
j_call: TRBJ2-7
cdr3_nt: TGTGCCAGCAGTGCTCAGGGTCCGGGCGAGCAGTACTTC
cdr3_aa: CASSAQGPGEQYF

d_call: TRBD1
clone_size: NA
v_call: TRBV28
j_call: TRBJ1-5
cdr3_nt: TGTGCCGGACAGGGAAGCAATCAGCCCCAGCATTTT
cdr3_aa: CAGQGSNQPQHF

d_call: NA
clone_size: NA
v_call: TRBV15
j_call: TRBJ2-7
cdr3_nt: TGTGCCACCAGCAGGCAGATTGTTGGATACAATGAGCAGTACTTC
cdr3_aa: CATSRQIVGYNEQYF

d_call: NA
clone_size: few
v_call: TRBV13
j_call: TRBJ2-1
cdr3_nt: TGTGCCAGCAGCTCGAAGGACAGTGGGCTGCCTAGCGCTAACAATGAGCAGTTCTTC
cdr3_aa: CASSSKDSGLPSANNEQFF

d_call: NA
clone_size: NA
v_call: TRBV28
j_call: TRBJ1-1
cdr3_nt: TGTGCCAGCAGTCCCTGGACAGAGATGGACACTGAAGCTTTCTTT
cdr3_aa: CASSPWTEMDTEAFF

d_call: NA
clone_size: NA
v_call: TRBV12-3/TRBV12-4
j_call: TRBJ2-1
cdr3_nt: TGTGCCAGCAGTTTAGAAATACGGGGGGCCAACAATGAGCAGTTCTTC
cdr3_aa: CASSLEIRGANNEQFF

d_call: NA
clone_size: NA
v_call: TRBV18
j_call: TRBJ1-1
cdr3_nt: TGTGCCAGCTCACCAATTGGCAGGTGGGGGAACACTGAAGCTTTCTTT
cdr3_aa: CASSPIGRWGNTEAFF

d_call: TRBD2
clone_size: NA
v_call: TRBV9
j_call: TRBJ2-7
cdr3_nt: TGTGCCAGCAGCGTAACCGCTAGCGGGAGTTACGAGCAGTACTTC
cdr3_aa: CASSVTASGSYEQYF

d_call: NA
clone_size: NA
v_call: TRBV7-9
j_call: TRBJ2-7
cdr3_nt: TGTGCCAGCAGCACAGACTCGTTATCCATCTACGAGCAGTACTTC
cdr3_aa: CASSTDSLSIYEQYF

d_call: TRBD1
clone_size: NA
v_call: TRBV5-5
j_call: TRBJ1-5
cdr3_nt: TGTGCCAGCAGCTTGGCCGAGCAGGGGGCGCAGCCCCAGCATTTT
cdr3_aa: CASSLAEQGAQPQHF

d_call: NA
clone_size: NA
v_call: TRBV21-1
j_call: TRBJ2-1
cdr3_nt: TGTGCCAGCAGCACAAGCGGGAGAGGGCCCAGTGAGCAGTTCTTC
cdr3_aa: CASSTSGRGPSEQFF

d_call: TRBD2
clone_size: NA
v_call: TRBV7-9
j_call: TRBJ2-3
cdr3_nt: TGTGCCAGCAGCACGAGGACTAGCGGGACCACAGATACGCAGTATTTT
cdr3_aa: CASSTRTSGTTDTQYF

d_call: TRBD2
clone_size: few
v_call: TRBV24-1
j_call: TRBJ2-5
cdr3_nt: TGTGCCACCAGTGACCCAAGCGGGAGCCAAGAGACCCAGTACTTC
cdr3_aa: CATSDPSGSQETQYF

d_call: NA
clone_size: once
v_call: TRBV7-9
j_call: TRBJ1-2
cdr3_nt: TGTGCCAGCAGCTTAGCGCTTCAGGAGCGGTGGGGCTACACCTTC
cdr3_aa: CASSLALQERWGYTF